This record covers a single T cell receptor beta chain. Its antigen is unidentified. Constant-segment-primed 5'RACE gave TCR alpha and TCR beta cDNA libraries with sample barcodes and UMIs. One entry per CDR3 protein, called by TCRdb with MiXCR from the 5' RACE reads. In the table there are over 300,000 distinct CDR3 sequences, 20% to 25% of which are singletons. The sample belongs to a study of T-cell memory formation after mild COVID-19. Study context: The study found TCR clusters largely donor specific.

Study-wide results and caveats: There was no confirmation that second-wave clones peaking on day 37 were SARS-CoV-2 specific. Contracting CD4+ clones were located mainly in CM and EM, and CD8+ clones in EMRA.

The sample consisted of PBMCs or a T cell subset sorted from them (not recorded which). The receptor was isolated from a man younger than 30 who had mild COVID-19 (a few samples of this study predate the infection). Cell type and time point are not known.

The CDR3 coding sequence is TGCGCCAGCAGTGCGGGACTAGCGAGAGATACGCAGTATTTT. It encodes CASSAGLARDTQYF. This chain connects TRBV5-1 to TRBJ2-3; 10 bases align to TRBD2. V lost 5 bases and J lost 5; bases outside the gene matches: 5. The CDR3 is 14 amino acids. Per the germline V gene, CDR1 is SGHRS and CDR2 is YFSETQ.